The 19 T cell receptor beta chains presented below share a single source sample, sequenced in a study of blood T cells in healthy people across ages. The authors ran a second PCR of about 7 to 11 cycles using a sample-barcoded 5' primer and a J-beta primer mix. One entry per CDR3 protein, called by TCRdb with MiXCR from the 5' RACE reads. The profile shows 1,100,000 or so distinct CDR3 sequences, less than 50% of them singletons. Sample: blood. Receptors originate from a woman aged 60 to 75 in good health.

This chain joins TRBV18 and TRBJ2-7; D uncertain. Trimming cost V 2 bases and J 6 bases, with 11 bases left between them. Germline V CDR1 and CDR2: KGHSH, LQKENI. The CDR3 sequence is 13 residues long. The CDR3 nucleotides read TGTGCCAGCTCACCAGGCAGGACGGGCGAGCAGTACTTC. This translates into CASSPGRTGEQYF.

This clonotype has at least ten counts. CDR3 residues: CASSHDRDQETQYF. In DNA form, the CDR3 reads TGTGCCAGCAGCCATGACAGGGACCAAGAGACCCAGTACTTC. The chain links TRBV7-8 to TRBJ2-5; 7 bases line up with TRBD1. V gave up 5 bases and J gave up 0 bases; unmatched junction bases: 3. This CDR3 spans 14 amino acids. Per germline, CDR1 SGHVS and CDR2 FQNEAQ. Looking up the rest from reference TRBV7-8 and TRBJ2-5 gives the full variable domain: GAGVSQSPRYKVAKRGQDVALRCDPISGHVSLFWYQQALGQGPEFLTYFQNEAQLDKSGLPSDRFFAERPEGSVSTLKIQRTQQEDSAVYLCASSHDRDQETQYFGPGTRLLVL.

This chain uses TRBV4-1 with TRBJ1-2; D remains ambiguous. The V end lost 0 bases, the J end lost 5 bases, and 13 bases lay between the germline ends. CDR1 is MGHRA and CDR2 is YSYEKL in the germline V gene. CDR3 size: 15 residues. The CDR3 is CASSQDPITGYGYTF. CDR3 nucleotides: TGCGCCAGCAGCCAAGATCCTATTACGGGGTATGGCTACACCTTC.

This chain links TRBV30 with TRBJ1-5; the D gene is possibly TRBD1 (5 bases). The V gene's germline CDR1 is GTSNPN and CDR2 SVGIG (reference sequence). V shed 3 bases and J shed 5 bases, with 11 bases lying between them. CDR3 length: 13 residues. The CDR3 reads CAWSPGLDQPQHF. The CDR3 DNA reads TGTGCCTGGAGCCCAGGGTTAGATCAGCCCCAGCATTTT.

This sequence joins TRBV7-2 and TRBJ2-1, with D possibly being TRBD1 or TRBD2 (5 bases each). The CDR3 is made up of 15 amino acids. The germline CDR1 and CDR2 sequences are SGHTA and FQGNSA. Trimming removed 5 bases from V and 2 bases from J, with 13 bases in between. CDR3 sequence: CASSGAEGAYNEQFF. As DNA, the CDR3 is TGTGCCAGCAGCGGAGCGGAAGGGGCCTACAATGAGCAGTTCTTC.

This clonotype has just a few counts. The chain links TRBV14 to TRBJ2-7; 14 nucleotides align to TRBD2. Germline V CDR1 and CDR2: SGHDN, FVKESK. J gave up 2 bases and V 6 bases, and 15 bases lay outside the gene matches. This CDR3 has 19 amino acids. CDR3 coding DNA: TGTGCCAGCAGATTAAGGGGACTAGCGGGAGCTCCCAGCCCCTACGAGCAGTACTTC. Protein product: CASRLRGLAGAPSPYEQYF.

The chain joins TRBV18 to TRBJ2-7, with D possibly TRBD2 on 6 matching bases. CDR1 is KGHSH, CDR2 LQKENI, per germline. Trimming shortened V by 1 base and J by 3 bases, and 16 bases separated the two germline ends. The CDR3 is 16 amino acids. Here the CDR3 reads CASSPLTGEVVYEQYF. The CDR3 DNA reads TGTGCCAGCTCACCACTGACGGGGGAGGTCGTCTACGAGCAGTACTTC.

The rearrangement joins TRBV7-8 to TRBJ2-5; tentative D call: TRBD1 (5 bases). The J call may be mistaken, given a closer DNA end match to TRBJ2-7. Germline CDR1 SGHVS, CDR2 FQNEAQ. This CDR3 is built from 15 residues. CDR3 DNA: TGTGCCAGCAGCCCTTATTCAGGGTCCCTAAACGAGCAGTACTTC. It specifies CASSPYSGSLNEQYF.

A few counts support this clonotype. The genes are TRBV5-1 and TRBJ2-7, with 10 nucleotides matching TRBD1. In germline, CDR1 is SGHRS, CDR2 YFSETQ. This CDR3 is built from 16 residues. V shed 4 bases and J 3 bases; nucleotides not matched to a gene: 10. CDR3 in DNA: TGCGCCAGCAGCATACCTCCGGGACAGGGGCACTACGAGCAGTACTTC. This codes for CASSIPPGQGHYEQYF.

The gene calls are TRBV29-1 and TRBJ1-1; D gene ambiguous. V lost 4 bases, J lost 0 bases, and 3 bases lay in between. The V gene's germline CDR1 is SQVTM and CDR2 ANQGSEA. This CDR3 has 11 amino acids. CDR3 protein: CSVVVNTEAFF. CDR3 nucleotides: TGCAGCGTTGTGGTGAACACTGAAGCTTTCTTT.

Turning to this clonotype: With a much larger clone just one base away, this may be a read error. V is TRBV7-9 and J is TRBJ2-5; TRBD2 is a possible D gene (5 bases). The CDR3 runs 14 residues. The germline V gene encodes CDR1 SEHNR and CDR2 FQNEAQ (reference sequence). CDR3 nucleotide sequence: TGTGCCGGCAGCACTAGGGCGTCCAGGGAGACCCAGTACTTC. Encoded protein: CAGSTRASRETQYF.

This clonotype has more than one count but fewer than ten. The chain uses TRBV3-1 and TRBJ2-5; 7 nucleotides line up with TRBD2. The CDR3 runs 13 residues. Germline trimming cut 4 bases from V and 13 bases from J; bases unmatched to any gene: 12. From germline, CDR1 is LGHDT and CDR2 YNNKEL (reference sequence). CDR3 amino acids: CASSPRGLVAPYF. The CDR3, as DNA: TGTGCCAGCAGCCCCCGTGGACTAGTAGCGCCGTACTTC.

The gene calls are TRBV20-1 and TRBJ2-1; D unresolved. Trimming cost V 1 base and J 9 bases, with 19 bases left between them. The CDR3 has 15 residues. Germline V gene lookup returns CDR1 DFQATT and CDR2 SNEGSKA (reference sequence). The CDR3 DNA sequence: TGCAGTGCTAGAGGGGGTGGTCCAGGTAGGAGTGAGCAGTTCTTC. This codes for CSARGGGPGRSEQFF.

The V and J genes are TRBV29-1 and TRBJ1-2; the D is unclear. CDR3 length: 12 amino acids. Per the germline V gene, CDR1 is SQVTM and CDR2 is ANQGSEA. V was pared by 8 bases and J by 5 bases, with 15 bases between. The CDR3 nucleotides are TGCAGCTCCCGGGAGGATGCTTATGGCTACACCTTC. This codes for CSSREDAYGYTF.

The CDR3 DNA sequence: TGTGCCAGCAGTTTGATCGCGCCCGGGACAGGGGTCTACGAGCAGTACTTC. Its translation: CASSLIAPGTGVYEQYF. V gene TRBV28 combines with J gene TRBJ2-5; TRBD1 matches 10 bases. The DNA matches TRBJ2-7 better at its end, which makes the J call doubtful. Germline CDR1 and CDR2: MDHEN and SYDVKM. This CDR3 comprises 17 residues.

The gene calls are TRBV7-9 and TRBJ2-3, with D maybe TRBD2 (6 bases). Looked up from germline, CDR1 is SEHNR and CDR2 is FQNEAQ (reference sequence). The CDR3 length is 17 residues. V dropped 2 bases and J dropped 0 bases, with 15 bases sitting between them. CDR3: CASSLPSGSRSTDTQYF. CDR3 in DNA: TGTGCCAGCAGCTTACCGTCCGGGAGCCGGAGCACAGATACGCAGTATTTT.

This chain joins TRBV2 and TRBJ2-1; perhaps TRBD1 as D (6 bases). Trimming took 7 bases from V and 6 from J, leaving 22 bases between them. Germline V gives CDR1 SNHLY, CDR2 FYNNEI. The length of the CDR3 is 16 residues. The DNA for the CDR3 is TGTGCCAGCAACGAGGGTGTCTTCCAGGGGCCCAATGAGCAGTTCTTC. The encoded protein is CASNEGVFQGPNEQFF.

In regard to this clonotype: With a much larger clone just one base away, this may be a read error. The chain has TRBV7-2 and TRBJ2-3; TRBD2 aligns across 8 bases. Germline V gene data show CDR1 as SGHTA and CDR2 as FQGNSA. The V segment lost 4 bases and the J segment 4 bases; nucleotides outside the gene matches: 10. This CDR3 contains 16 residues. The CDR3 DNA sequence: TGTGCCAGCAGCTCATACGGGACTAGAGGCGCAGATACGCAGTATTTT. Protein sequence: CASSSYGTRGADTQYF.

The V gene is TRBV7-6, the J gene TRBJ1-5; TRBD1 aligns across 7 bases. Looked up from germline, CDR1 is SGHVS and CDR2 is FNYEAQ. The CDR3 contains 16 residues. The junction had 13 bases not matched to a gene; V was cut back by 4 bases and J by 7 bases. CDR3 residues: CASSSLTGRDDQPQHF. The CDR3 DNA reads as TGTGCCAGCAGCTCCCTGACAGGGAGGGATGACCAGCCCCAGCATTTT.